This T cell receptor (beta chain) was profiled in a study of T cell responses to AZD1222 COVID-19 vaccine. Assay used: immunoSEQ multiplex PCR; TCRdb lists only in-frame clones, some missing. This sample carries some 74,000 clones, 90% of them seen once, and the ten largest clones take about 1.3%. Notes on this clone: Its antigen is as yet unknown.

Analysis merged second doses at about 4 or about 12 weeks. Notes on the study in general: Repertoires in all cases were sampled only once the peak T cell response had passed. Mostly white British, mostly female donors; authors suggested clonal diversity may be underestimated.

Germline CDR1 MDHEN, CDR2 SYDVKM. The CDR3 length is 19 residues. After removal of 6 bases from V and 2 bases from J, the junction contained 17 bases not matched to a gene. The clonotype was recovered from an adult who received the AZD1222 COVID-19 vaccine. The specimen comprised peripheral blood, sampled 28 days after the second AZD1222 dose. This chain joins TRBV28 and TRBJ2-7; 12 positions match TRBD2. Here the CDR3 reads CASRGPHPGLAGWAYEQYF. Written as DNA, the CDR3 is TGTGCCAGCAGGGGACCTCATCCTGGACTAGCGGGGTGGGCCTACGAGCAGTACTTC.